This T cell receptor beta chain was observed in a study of T cell repertoires in cytomegalovirus infection (dated by TCRdb to 2018 to 2020). In terms of the full investigation: Donor HLA type was relevant to the analysis, because carriage of CMV infection together with the matching HLA type was indicated by public TCR beta signatures. Broad study findings and their caveats: The ex vivo response was dominated by HLA-C-restricted CMV-specific TCR beta clonotypes, and the single most frequent clonotype in two of eight donors was supplied by these HLA-C-restricted clonotypes. In both this cohort and an independent cohort of 350 or so donors, the cumulative frequency of public TCR beta family members distinguished carriers of CMV infection plus the relevant HLA type.

This clonotype was detected many times. Its specific antigen is unknown. No much larger clonotype is one base removed from it; base qualities were not supplied. TCRdb lists the instrument as Illumina HiSeq 1500. The raw public data were reprocessed by TCRdb itself: fastp quality trimming at Q25, MiXCR clonotype calling, in-frame beta chains only. CDR3 protein sequences are deduplicated, and each keeps its most common genes and DNA. The sample table contains around 330,000 distinct CDR3 sequences; only one count was recorded for roughly 17% of them. The top ten hold approximately 12% of the sample. The receptor was derived from a human donor in good health (CMV status not recorded). Some clones in this sample may be carry-over from other donors' samples. The material sequenced was PBMCs.

The DNA reads as follows: TGTGCCAGCAGCCGACGTGGACAAGAGACCCAGTACTTC. It is translated as CASSRRGQETQYF. The rearranged chain carries TRBV12-3 or TRBV12-4 and TRBJ2-5; no confident D gene assignment can be made. The cysteine opens and the phenylalanine closes a CDR3 of 13 amino acids. Only the CDR3 DNA is retained, 39 bases long and in frame from the first base. The V and J ends are trimmed by 6 bases and 2 bases, leaving 10 bases between them.